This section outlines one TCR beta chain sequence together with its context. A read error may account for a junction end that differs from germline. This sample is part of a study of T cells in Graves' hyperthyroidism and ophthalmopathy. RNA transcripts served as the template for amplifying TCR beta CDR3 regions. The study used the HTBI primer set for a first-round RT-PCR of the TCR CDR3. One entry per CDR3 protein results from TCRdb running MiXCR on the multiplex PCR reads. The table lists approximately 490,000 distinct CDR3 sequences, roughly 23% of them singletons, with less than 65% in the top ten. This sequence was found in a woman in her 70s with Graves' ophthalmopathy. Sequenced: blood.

The CDR3 DNA is TGCAGTGCTAGTCTTTACACTGAGCAGTTCTTC. Residues: CSASLYTEQFF. This chain links TRBV20-1 with TRBJ2-1; the D is unclear. The germline gives CDR1 DFQATT, CDR2 SNEGSKA (reference sequence). The CDR3 has 11 residues.